This T cell receptor (beta chain) was captured by sequencing in a study of cytomegalovirus exposure and HLA in healthy donors. The CDR3 has 17 amino acids. CDR1 is SGHVS, CDR2 FNYEAQ, per germline. Trimming stripped 5 bases from V and 7 bases from J, with 23 bases between. A multiplex PCR was run with 60 Vbeta primers and 13 Jbeta primers. The table came from immunoSEQ multiplex PCR; TCRdb's copy has only in-frame clones and leaves some out. Here the sample table reports about 210,000 clones. This chain uses TRBV7-6 with TRBJ2-2, with D possibly matching TRBD2 (6 bases). The sequenced material came from PBMCs. The source of this sequence is a woman in her twenties or thirties in good health and CMV-seropositive. The CDR3 reads CASSPGVSANKGGELFF. For the CDR3, the DNA is TGTGCCAGCAGCCCGGGAGTTAGCGCAAACAAGGGCGGGGAGCTGTTTTTT.